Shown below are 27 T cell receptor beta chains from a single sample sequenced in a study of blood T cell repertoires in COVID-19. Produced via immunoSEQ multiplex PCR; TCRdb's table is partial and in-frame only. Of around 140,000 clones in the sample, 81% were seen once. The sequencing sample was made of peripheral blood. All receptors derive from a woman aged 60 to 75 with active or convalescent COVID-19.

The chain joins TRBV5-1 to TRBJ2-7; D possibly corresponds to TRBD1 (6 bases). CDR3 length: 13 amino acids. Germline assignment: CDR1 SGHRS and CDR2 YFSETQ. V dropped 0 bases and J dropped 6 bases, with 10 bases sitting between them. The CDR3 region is CASSLGRGGEQYV. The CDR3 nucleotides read TGCGCCAGCAGCTTGGGTCGAGGGGGCGAGCAGTACGTC.

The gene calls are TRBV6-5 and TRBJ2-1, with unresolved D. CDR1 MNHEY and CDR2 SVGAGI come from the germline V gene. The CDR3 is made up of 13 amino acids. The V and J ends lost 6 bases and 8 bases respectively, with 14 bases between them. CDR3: CASSIEGGDEQFF. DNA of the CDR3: TGTGCCAGCAGCATCGAAGGCGGTGATGAGCAGTTCTTC.

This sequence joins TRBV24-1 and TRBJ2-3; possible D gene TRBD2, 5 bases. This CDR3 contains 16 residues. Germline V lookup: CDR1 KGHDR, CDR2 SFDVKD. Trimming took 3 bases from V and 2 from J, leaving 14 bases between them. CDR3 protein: CATSDGGSRVTDTQYF. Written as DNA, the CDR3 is TGTGCCACCAGTGATGGAGGTTCCCGGGTCACAGATACGCAGTATTTT.

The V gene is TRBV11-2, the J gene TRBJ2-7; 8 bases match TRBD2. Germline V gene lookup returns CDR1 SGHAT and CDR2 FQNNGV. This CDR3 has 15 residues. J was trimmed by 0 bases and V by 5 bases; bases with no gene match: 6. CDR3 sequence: CASSPNAGGSYEQYF. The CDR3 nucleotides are TGTGCCAGCAGCCCAAATGCGGGGGGCTCCTACGAGCAGTACTTC.

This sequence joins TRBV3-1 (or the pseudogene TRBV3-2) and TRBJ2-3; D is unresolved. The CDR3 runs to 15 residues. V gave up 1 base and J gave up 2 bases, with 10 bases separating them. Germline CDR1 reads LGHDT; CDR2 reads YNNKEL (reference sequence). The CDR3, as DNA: TGTGCCAGCAGCCAAGGTTACGGTTTCACAGATACGCAGTATTTT. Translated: CASSQGYGFTDTQYF.

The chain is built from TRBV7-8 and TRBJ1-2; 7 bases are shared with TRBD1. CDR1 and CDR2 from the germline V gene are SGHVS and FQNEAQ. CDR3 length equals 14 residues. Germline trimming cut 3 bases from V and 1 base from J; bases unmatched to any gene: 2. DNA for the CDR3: TGTGCCAGCAGCTTTAACAGGGGTAACTATGGCTACACCTTC. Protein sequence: CASSFNRGNYGYTF.

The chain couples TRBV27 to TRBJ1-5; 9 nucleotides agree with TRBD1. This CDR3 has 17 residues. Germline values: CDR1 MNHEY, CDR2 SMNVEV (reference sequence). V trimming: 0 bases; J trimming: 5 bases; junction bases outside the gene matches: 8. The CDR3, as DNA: TGTGCCAGCAGTTTATCGTGGGGGACAGGGCGTTATCAGCCCCAGCATTTT. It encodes CASSLSWGTGRYQPQHF.

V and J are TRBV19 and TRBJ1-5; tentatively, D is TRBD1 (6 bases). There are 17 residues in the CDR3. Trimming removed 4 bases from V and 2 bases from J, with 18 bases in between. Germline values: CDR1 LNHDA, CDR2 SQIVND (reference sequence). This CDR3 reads CASSTRGGIIGNQPQHF. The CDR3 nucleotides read TGTGCCAGTAGTACCAGGGGAGGGATAATCGGCAATCAGCCCCAGCATTTT. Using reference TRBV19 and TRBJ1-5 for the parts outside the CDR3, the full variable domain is DGGITQSPKYLFRKEGQNVTLSCEQNLNHDAMYWYRQDPGQGLRLIYYSQIVNDFQKGDIAEGYSVSREKKESFPLTVTSAQKNPTAFYLCASSTRGGIIGNQPQHFGDGTRLSIL.

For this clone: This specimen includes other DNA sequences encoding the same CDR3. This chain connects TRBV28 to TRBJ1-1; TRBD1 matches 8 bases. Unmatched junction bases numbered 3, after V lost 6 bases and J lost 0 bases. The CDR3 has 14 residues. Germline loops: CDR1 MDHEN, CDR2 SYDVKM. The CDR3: CASSYRGMNTEAFF. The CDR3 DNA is TGTGCCAGCAGCTACAGGGGGATGAACACTGAAGCTTTCTTT.

CDR3 loop: CASSLRSGVSGNTIYF. The CDR3 nucleotides are TGCGCCAGCAGCTTGCGCTCAGGGGTATCTGGAAACACCATATATTTT. The chain combines TRBV5-1 with TRBJ1-3; D is perhaps TRBD1 (6 bases). The CDR3 spans 16 residues. The V end was cut by 1 base, the J end by 1 base, with 12 bases between. Germline V gene data show CDR1 as SGHRS and CDR2 as YFSETQ.

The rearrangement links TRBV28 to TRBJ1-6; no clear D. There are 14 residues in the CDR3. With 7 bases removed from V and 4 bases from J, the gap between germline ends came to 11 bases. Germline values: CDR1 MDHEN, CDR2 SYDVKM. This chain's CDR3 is CASNDGGYNSPLHF. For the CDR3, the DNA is TGTGCCAGCAACGATGGAGGGTATAATTCACCCCTCCACTTT.

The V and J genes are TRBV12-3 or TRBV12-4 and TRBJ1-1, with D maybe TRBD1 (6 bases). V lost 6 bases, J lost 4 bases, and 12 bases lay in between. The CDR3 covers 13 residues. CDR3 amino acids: CASSFQGTTEAFF. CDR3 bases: TGTGCCAGCAGCTTCCAGGGGACCACTGAAGCTTTCTTT.

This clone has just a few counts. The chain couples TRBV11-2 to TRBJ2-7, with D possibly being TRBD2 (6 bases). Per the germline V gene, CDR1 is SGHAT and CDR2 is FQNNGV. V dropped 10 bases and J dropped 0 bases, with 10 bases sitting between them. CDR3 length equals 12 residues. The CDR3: CATLGGSYEQYF. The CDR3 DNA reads TGTGCCACCCTCGGGGGCTCCTACGAGCAGTACTTC.

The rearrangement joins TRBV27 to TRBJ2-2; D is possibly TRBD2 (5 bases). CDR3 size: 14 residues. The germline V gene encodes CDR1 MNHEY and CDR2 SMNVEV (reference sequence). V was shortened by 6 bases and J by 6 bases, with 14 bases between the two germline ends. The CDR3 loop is CASSPSSVPGELFF. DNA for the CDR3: TGTGCCAGCAGCCCTAGTAGCGTCCCCGGGGAGCTGTTTTTT.

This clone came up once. The CDR3 here is CATRQGNQPQHF. The CDR3 DNA reads as TGTGCCACAAGACAGGGAAATCAGCCCCAGCATTTT. The chain carries TRBV19 and TRBJ1-5, with 7 bases matching TRBD1. There are 12 residues in the CDR3. CDR1 is LNHDA, CDR2 SQIVND, per germline (reference sequence). After removal of 10 bases from V and 4 bases from J, the junction contained 4 bases not matched to a gene.

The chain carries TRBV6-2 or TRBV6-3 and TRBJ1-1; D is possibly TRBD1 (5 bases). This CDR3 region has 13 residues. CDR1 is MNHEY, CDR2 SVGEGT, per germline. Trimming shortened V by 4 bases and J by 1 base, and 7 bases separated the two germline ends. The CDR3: CASSLGPNTEAFF. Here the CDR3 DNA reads TGTGCCAGCAGTTTGGGGCCGAACACTGAAGCTTTCTTT.

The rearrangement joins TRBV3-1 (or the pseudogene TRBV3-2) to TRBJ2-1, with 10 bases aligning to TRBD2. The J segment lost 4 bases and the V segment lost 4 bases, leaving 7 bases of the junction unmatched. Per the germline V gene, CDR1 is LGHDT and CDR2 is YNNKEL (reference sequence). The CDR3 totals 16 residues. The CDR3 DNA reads TGTGCCAGCAGCCCTAGAGGACTAGCGGAGTACAATGAGCAGTTCTTC. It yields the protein CASSPRGLAEYNEQFF.

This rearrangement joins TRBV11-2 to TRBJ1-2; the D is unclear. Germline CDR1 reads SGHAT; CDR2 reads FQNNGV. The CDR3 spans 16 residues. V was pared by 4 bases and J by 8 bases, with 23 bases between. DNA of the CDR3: TGTGCCAGCAGCTCTGACGGGATCCTCATGGGAGGAGGCTACACCTTC. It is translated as CASSSDGILMGGGYTF.

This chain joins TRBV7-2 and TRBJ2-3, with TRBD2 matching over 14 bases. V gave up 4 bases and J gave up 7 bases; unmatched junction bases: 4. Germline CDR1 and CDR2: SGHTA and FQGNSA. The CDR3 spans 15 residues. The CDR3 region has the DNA TGTGCCAGCAGCTCGGGACTAGCGGGAGTGAATACGCAGTATTTT. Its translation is CASSSGLAGVNTQYF.

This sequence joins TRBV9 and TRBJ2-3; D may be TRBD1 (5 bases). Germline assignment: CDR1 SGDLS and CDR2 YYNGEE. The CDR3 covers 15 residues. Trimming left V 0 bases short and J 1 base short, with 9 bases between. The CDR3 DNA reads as TGTGCCAGCAGCGTAGCTTCACAGGGCACAGATACGCAGTATTTT. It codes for CASSVASQGTDTQYF.

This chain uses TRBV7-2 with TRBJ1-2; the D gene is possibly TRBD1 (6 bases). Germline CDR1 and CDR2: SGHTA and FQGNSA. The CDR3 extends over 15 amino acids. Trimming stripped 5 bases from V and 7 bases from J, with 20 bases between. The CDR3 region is CASSLQGQGTGGYTF. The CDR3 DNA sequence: TGTGCCAGCAGCCTACAGGGTCAGGGTACGGGTGGCTACACCTTC.

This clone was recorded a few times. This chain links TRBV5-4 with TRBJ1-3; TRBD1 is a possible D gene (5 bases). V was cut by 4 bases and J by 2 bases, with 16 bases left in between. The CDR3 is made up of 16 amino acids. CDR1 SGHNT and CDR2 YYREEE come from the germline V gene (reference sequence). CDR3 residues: CASSPGGSETGNTIYF. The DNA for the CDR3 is TGTGCCAGCAGCCCCGGGGGGTCCGAGACTGGAAACACCATATATTTT.

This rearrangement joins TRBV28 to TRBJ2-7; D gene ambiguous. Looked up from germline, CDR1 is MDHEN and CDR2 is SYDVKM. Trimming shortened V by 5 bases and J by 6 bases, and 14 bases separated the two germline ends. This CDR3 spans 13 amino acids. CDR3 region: CASSLPLSPEQYV. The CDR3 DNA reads TGTGCCAGCAGTCTCCCCCTGAGCCCCGAGCAGTACGTC.

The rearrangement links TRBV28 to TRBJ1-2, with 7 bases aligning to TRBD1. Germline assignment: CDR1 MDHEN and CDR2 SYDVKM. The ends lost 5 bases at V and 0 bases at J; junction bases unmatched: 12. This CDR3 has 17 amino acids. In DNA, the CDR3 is TGTGCCAGCAGTACAGACAGGGTTATACCCGCTAACTATGGCTACACCTTC. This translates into CASSTDRVIPANYGYTF.

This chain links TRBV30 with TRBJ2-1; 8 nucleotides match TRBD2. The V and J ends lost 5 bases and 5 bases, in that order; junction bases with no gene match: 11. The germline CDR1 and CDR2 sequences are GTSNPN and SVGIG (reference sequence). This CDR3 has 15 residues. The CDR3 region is CAWSPGRAQNNEQFF. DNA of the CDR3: TGTGCCTGGTCACCCGGGAGGGCACAGAACAATGAGCAGTTCTTC.

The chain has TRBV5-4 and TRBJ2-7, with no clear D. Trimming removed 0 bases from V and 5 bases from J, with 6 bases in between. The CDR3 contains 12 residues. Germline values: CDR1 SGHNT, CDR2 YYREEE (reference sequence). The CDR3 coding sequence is TGTGCCAGCAGCTTGGGAGAGGACGAGCAGTACTTC. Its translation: CASSLGEDEQYF. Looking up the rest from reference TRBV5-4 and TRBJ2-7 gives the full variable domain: ETGVTQSPTHLIKTRGQQVTLRCSSQSGHNTVSWYQQALGQGPQFIFQYYREEENGRGNFPPRFSGLQFPNYSSELNVNALELDDSALYLCASSLGEDEQYFGPGTRLTVT.

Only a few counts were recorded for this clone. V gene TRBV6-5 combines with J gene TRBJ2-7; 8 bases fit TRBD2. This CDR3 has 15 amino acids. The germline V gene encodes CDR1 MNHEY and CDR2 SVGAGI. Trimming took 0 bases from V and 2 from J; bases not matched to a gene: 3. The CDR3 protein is CASSYSLADPYEQYF. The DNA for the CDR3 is TGTGCCAGCAGTTACTCACTAGCGGACCCCTACGAGCAGTACTTC.